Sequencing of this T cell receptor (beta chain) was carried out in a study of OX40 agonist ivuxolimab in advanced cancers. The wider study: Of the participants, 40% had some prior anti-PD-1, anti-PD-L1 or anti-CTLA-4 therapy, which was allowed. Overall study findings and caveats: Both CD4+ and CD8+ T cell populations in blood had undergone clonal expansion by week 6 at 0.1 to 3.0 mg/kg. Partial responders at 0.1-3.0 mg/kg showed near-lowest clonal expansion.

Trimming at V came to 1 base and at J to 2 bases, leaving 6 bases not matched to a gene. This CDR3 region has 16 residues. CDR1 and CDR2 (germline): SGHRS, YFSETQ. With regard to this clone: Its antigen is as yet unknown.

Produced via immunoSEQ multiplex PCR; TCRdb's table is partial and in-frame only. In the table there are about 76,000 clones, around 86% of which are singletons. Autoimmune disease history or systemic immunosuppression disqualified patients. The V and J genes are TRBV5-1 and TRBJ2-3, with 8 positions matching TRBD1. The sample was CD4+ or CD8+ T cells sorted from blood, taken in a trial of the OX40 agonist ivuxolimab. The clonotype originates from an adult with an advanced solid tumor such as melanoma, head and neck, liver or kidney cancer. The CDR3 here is CASSLRQGAATDTQYF. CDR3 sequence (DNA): TGCGCCAGCAGCTTGAGGCAGGGGGCGGCCACAGATACGCAGTATTTT. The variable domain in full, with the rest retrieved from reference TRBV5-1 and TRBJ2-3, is KAGVTQTPRYLIKTRGQQVTLSCSPISGHRSVSWYQQTPGQGLQFLFEYFSETQRNKGNFPGRFSGRQFSNSRSEMNVSTLELGDSALYLCASSLRQGAATDTQYFGPGTRLTVL.